This paragraph covers one T cell receptor beta chain sequence. Its target is not known. TCRdb's copy holds only in-frame clones and misses some; the assay was immunoSEQ multiplex PCR. Of 93,000 or so clones in the sample, 90% were seen once. The data belong to a study of T cell responses to AZD1222 COVID-19 vaccine. The study's findings and limits: Baseline seropositivity occurred in only a handful of AZD1222 recipients. Per reports, nearly half of all spike-specific TCRs target regions that are unmutated in variants. The donor cohort was predominantly white British with a female majority, and clonal diversity may have been underestimated.

Germline assignment: CDR1 MDHEN and CDR2 SYDVKM. The CDR3 consists of 15 residues. V lost 7 bases and J lost 4; bases outside the gene matches: 8. The clonotype comes from an adult in good health. The gene calls are TRBV28 and TRBJ2-3; 10 nucleotides agree with TRBD1. The sample in question was peripheral blood, obtained on day 0 of AZD1222 vaccination. The CDR3 protein is CASNSGQGVSDTQYF. The CDR3 nucleotides read TGTGCCAGCAATTCCGGACAGGGGGTGTCAGATACGCAGTATTTT.